These T cell receptor beta chains were read from a single sample in a study of vaccination effects on CD4 cells after COVID-19. Some clones are missing from TCRdb's copy, which holds only in-frame ones; the method was immunoSEQ multiplex PCR. The repertoire holds about 28,000 clones, with more than 60% as singletons. No antigen has been identified for these receptors. The sample consisted of CD4+ T cells from PBMCs cultured with SARS-CoV-2 spike peptides, taken before COVID-19 vaccination. All receptors derive from a human donor who received a COVID-19 vaccine. CDR3s include the opening cysteine and the closing phenylalanine or tryptophan. D genes are given only for firm matches. Clone size is given for some rows only: seen once, a few or many times, or a class if the clone is expanded.

J	size	D	V	CDR3	DNA
TRBJ1-3	NA	NA	TRBV2	CASSSGRLSGNTIYF	TGTGCCAGCTCGTCTGGCCGACTCTCTGGAAACACCATATATTTT
TRBJ1-2	NA	TRBD1	TRBV5-6	CASAQGGDYGYTF	TGTGCCAGCGCTCAGGGGGGAGACTATGGCTACACCTTC
TRBJ1-3	few	TRBD1	TRBV12-5	CASGPRTGLSGNTIYF	TGTGCTAGTGGCCCGAGGACAGGGCTATCTGGAAACACCATATATTTT
TRBJ1-3	NA	NA	TRBV30	CAWSVPGAGNTIYF	TGTGCCTGGAGTGTACCGGGGGCTGGAAACACCATATATTTT
TRBJ1-5	NA	TRBD1	TRBV6-5	CASNDRGWSQPQHF	TGTGCCAGCAACGACAGGGGATGGAGTCAGCCCCAGCATTTT
TRBJ1-2	NA	NA	TRBV28	CASSDSLEGYTF	TGTGCCAGCAGTGACAGTCTGGAAGGCTACACCTTC
TRBJ1-1	NA	NA	TRBV6-5	CASSYSGGPNTEAFF	TGTGCCAGCAGTTACTCTGGGGGGCCGAACACTGAAGCTTTCTTT
TRBJ2-3	once	NA	TRBV29-1	CSGSPIVGDTQYF	TGCAGCGGATCCCCGATTGTGGGAGATACGCAGTATTTT
TRBJ2-3	NA	NA	TRBV6-1	CASSEVGTDTQYF	TGTGCCAGCAGTGAAGTTGGCACAGATACGCAGTATTTT
TRBJ1-5	few	NA	TRBV6-5	CASRGGLRGQPQHF	TGTGCCAGCAGAGGGGGACTTCGGGGTCAGCCCCAGCATTTT
TRBJ1-1	once	TRBD1	TRBV29-1	CSARTGGAFEAFF	TGCAGCGCGCGGACAGGGGGCGCCTTTGAAGCTTTCTTT
TRBJ1-2	NA	NA	TRBV7-8	CASSLGGLANYGYTF	TGTGCCAGCAGCTTAGGGGGGCTAGCTAACTATGGCTACACCTTC
TRBJ2-1	NA	NA	TRBV6-5	CASSYSTGLLFNEQFF	TGTGCCAGCAGTTACTCTACGGGACTCCTATTCAATGAGCAGTTCTTC
TRBJ2-5	NA	NA	TRBV9	CASSVVGEETQYF	TGTGCCAGCAGCGTAGTAGGAGAAGAGACCCAGTACTTC
TRBJ2-1	NA	TRBD2	TRBV4-3	CASSQYSGSSYNEQFF	TGCGCCAGCAGCCAGTATAGCGGGAGCTCCTACAATGAGCAGTTCTTC
TRBJ2-3	NA	NA	TRBV24-1	CATSNLATSTDTQYF	TGTGCCACCAGTAATCTAGCGACTAGCACAGATACGCAGTATTTT
TRBJ1-5	NA	TRBD1	TRBV14	CASSQDPGGDKPQHF	TGTGCCAGCAGCCAAGATCCAGGGGGGGACAAGCCCCAGCATTTT
TRBJ1-5	few	NA	TRBV11-2	CASSFSGLQPQHF	TGTGCCAGCAGCTTTTCGGGACTACAGCCCCAGCATTTT
TRBJ1-2	NA	NA	TRBV28	CASSLEVKAYGYTF	TGTGCCAGCAGTCTCGAGGTTAAGGCCTATGGCTACACCTTC
TRBJ2-5	NA	NA	TRBV10-2	CASRGWGQETQYF	TGCGCCAGCAGGGGGTGGGGGCAAGAGACCCAGTACTTC
TRBJ1-5	NA	NA	TRBV7-4	CASSLRGSNQPQHF	TGTGCCAGCAGCTTAAGGGGTAGCAATCAGCCCCAGCATTTT
TRBJ2-5	NA	NA	TRBV7-2	CASSLLTRQETQYF	TGTGCCAGCAGCTTACTGACTAGACAAGAGACCCAGTACTTC
TRBJ1-4	NA	NA	TRBV14	CASSPGLAQRRGEKLFF	TGTGCCAGCAGCCCCGGTTTAGCCCAGAGGAGGGGGGAAAAACTGTTTTTT
TRBJ1-5	NA	NA	TRBV15	CATSRDPGSNQPQHF	TGTGCCACCAGCAGAGATCCGGGTAGCAATCAGCCCCAGCATTTT
TRBJ1-2	NA	NA	TRBV28	CASSLKGTRRSSGGYTF	TGTGCCAGCAGTTTAAAAGGGACCAGAAGAAGTTCGGGAGGCTACACCTTC
TRBJ2-5	NA	NA	TRBV11-3	CASSPERGETQYF	TGTGCCAGCAGCCCGGAGAGGGGGGAGACCCAGTACTTC